This TCR beta chain was identified in a study of shared T cell receptors in the human thymus. The germline V gene has CDR1 DFQATT and CDR2 SNEGSKA (reference sequence). The ends were cut back, 8 bases at V and 3 bases at J, with 7 bases in the middle. This CDR3 has 10 amino acids. Assay: immunoSEQ multiplex PCR; the TCRdb copy retains only in-frame clones and omits some. The sample has approximately 660,000 clones, around 87% seen once. A further study also used this sample, focusing on human thymus T cells.

The V and J genes are TRBV20-1 and TRBJ2-5; D call uncertain. The TCR was taken from a boy in the first two years of life with a congenital heart defect. Material for sequencing was thymocytes. DNA of the CDR3: TGCAGTACGACAAAAGAGACCCAGTACTTC. Its protein is CSTTKETQYF.